The entry below gives a single T cell receptor beta chain sequence along with its context. Its antigen is still unknown. Per-base qualities were not stored, and no clone one base away is much larger. These data originate in a study of T cell clones after liver transplantation (dated by TCRdb to between 2017 and 2020). About the study as a whole: The samples were obtained from ITN030ST, a randomized trial that attempted immunosuppression withdrawal within 2 years after liver transplantation. The studied cohort comprised 8 liver transplant recipients, 3 classified as tolerant and 5 as non-tolerant. No induction therapy was given to the subjects, and standard immunosuppression was administered until randomization at 12-24 months post-transplant. Third party-reactive TCRbeta sequences were also identified from pre-transplant MLRs to serve as an antigen-independent comparator for donor-reactive sequences. Blood samples were taken pre-transplant, pre-randomization before withdrawal, and post-randomization after full withdrawal or failed withdrawal. Donor-reactive T cell clones were identified using TCRbeta sequencing after a pre-transplant mixed lymphocyte reaction and were then followed in post-transplant blood. Tolerance was defined as complete withdrawal of immunosuppression for at least one year without a rise in liver enzymes beyond twice the upper limit of normal. Three of the eight recipients were HCV-positive; the others were transplanted for non-autoimmune, non-viral indications. Summary of the overall study and its limitations: Because allograft tissue specimens were not available, migration of donor-reactive T cells into the graft, rather than deletion, may have occurred. The decline in donor-reactive sequences exceeded the decline in third party-reactive sequences, suggesting partial antigen-specific deletion that was unrelated to withdrawal success. In most of the 8 subjects, circulating donor-reactive CD4 TCRbeta sequences decreased significantly after transplant, regardless of tolerance or HCV status. Low numbers of available donor cells limited the measurable donor-reactive repertoire in a couple of subjects. When repertoire turnover was taken into account, detection of donor-reactive sequences was significantly reduced in 7 of 8 subjects for CD4 and in 8 of 8 subjects for CD8. Conclusions were preliminary, limited by small, heterogeneous patient numbers and non-standardized post-transplant time points.

Using immunoSEQ, frozen genomic DNA was subjected to high-throughput TCRbeta CDR3 sequencing, a process that included PCR amplification, mapping, bias correction and internal controls. In the source study's methods: Productive rearrangements were kept, and unique TCRbeta sequences were defined by CDR3 nucleotide sequence plus V and J gene. Donor-reactive sequences required at least 5-fold expansion in CFSE-low cells versus unstimulated pre-transplant cells and at least 0.01% frequency. Per-subject minimum frequency thresholds, based on the lowest-template unstimulated sample, ensured at least 90% detection power. Repertoire turnover was measured by Jensen-Shannon divergence between the top 1000 TCRbeta sequences post- and pre-transplant. Changes in detection of donor-reactive sequences were tested with two-sided Fisher's exact tests. Drawn from immuneACCESS, this table holds only the in-frame rearrangements with V and J called that TCRdb kept. Clones are partly lost; checked studies trace under half to an unresolved V gene and leave the rest unexplained. Clone size and the V and J calls come from that table; the DNA yielded D and trimming. Across this sample there are about 75,000 clones, with roughly 90% seen only once. Less than 3.5% of the sample is taken by the ten largest.

Read against the paper, the sample's time point label means: pre-transplant. Unstimulated PBMCs, after thawing, were stained for CD3, CD4 and CD8 and then FACS-sorted into CD3+CD4+ and CD3+CD8+ populations. Each of the 8 studied subjects was randomized to immunosuppression withdrawal. The Qiagen DNeasy Blood and Tissue Kit was used for isolation of genomic DNA. Sequences were derived from CD4+ T cells from blood, sampled before liver transplant. This sequence originates from a human donor who received a liver transplant.

The bases read TGTGCCAGTAGTACCGGACAGGTCCAAGAGACCCAGTACTTC. This sequence encodes CASSTGQVQETQYF. The rearrangement combines TRBV19 with TRBJ2-5; 7 middle bases align to TRBD1. The germline V and J ends show losses of 4 bases and 1 base respectively, and no gene match explains 3 bases of the junction. There are 14 amino acids in the CDR3, from cysteine to phenylalanine inclusive. This entry keeps only the CDR3 DNA: 42 bases, framed from base 1. CDR1 LNHDA and CDR2 SQIVND are derived from the germline V gene (reference sequence). Outside the CDR3, residues come from the reference TRBV19 and TRBJ2-5 proteins, so the full variable domain is: DGGITQSPKYLFRKEGQNVTLSCEQNLNHDAMYWYRQDPGQGLRLIYYSQIVNDFQKGDIAEGYSVSREKKESFPLTVTSAQKNPTAFYLCASSTGQVQETQYFGPGTRLLVL.